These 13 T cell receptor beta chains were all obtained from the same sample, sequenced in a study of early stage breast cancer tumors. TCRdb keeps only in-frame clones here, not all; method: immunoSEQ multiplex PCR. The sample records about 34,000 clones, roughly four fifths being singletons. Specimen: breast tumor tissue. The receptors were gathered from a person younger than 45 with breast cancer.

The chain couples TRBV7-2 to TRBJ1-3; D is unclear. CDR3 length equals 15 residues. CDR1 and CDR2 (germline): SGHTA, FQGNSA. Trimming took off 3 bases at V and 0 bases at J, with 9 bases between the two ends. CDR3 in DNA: TGTGCCAGCAGCTTTGTAGGATTCTCTGGAAACACCATATATTTT. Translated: CASSFVGFSGNTIYF.

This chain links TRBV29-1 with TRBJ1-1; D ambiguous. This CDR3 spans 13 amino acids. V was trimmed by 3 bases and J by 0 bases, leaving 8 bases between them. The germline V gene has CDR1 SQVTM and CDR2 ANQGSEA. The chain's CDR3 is CSVDSALNTEAFF. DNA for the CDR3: TGCAGCGTTGATTCGGCCTTGAACACTGAAGCTTTCTTT. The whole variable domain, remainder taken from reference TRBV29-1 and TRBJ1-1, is SAVISQKPSRDICQRGTSLTIQCQVDSQVTMMFWYRQQPGQSLTLIATANQGSEATYESGFVIDKFPISRPNLTFSTLTVSNMSPEDSSIYLCSVDSALNTEAFFGQGTRLTVV.

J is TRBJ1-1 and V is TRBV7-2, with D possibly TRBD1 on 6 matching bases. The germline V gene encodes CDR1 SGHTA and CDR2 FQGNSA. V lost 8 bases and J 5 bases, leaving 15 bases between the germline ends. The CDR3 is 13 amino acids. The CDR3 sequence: CASRFYRDTEAFF. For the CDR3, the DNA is TGTGCCAGCCGATTCTACAGGGATACTGAAGCTTTCTTT.

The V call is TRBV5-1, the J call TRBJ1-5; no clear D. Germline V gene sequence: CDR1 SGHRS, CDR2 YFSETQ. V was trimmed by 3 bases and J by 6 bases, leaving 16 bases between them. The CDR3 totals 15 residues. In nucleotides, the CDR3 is TGCGCCAGCAGCTGGAGGGATTCAGTAAGTCAGCCCCAGCATTTT. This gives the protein CASSWRDSVSQPQHF.

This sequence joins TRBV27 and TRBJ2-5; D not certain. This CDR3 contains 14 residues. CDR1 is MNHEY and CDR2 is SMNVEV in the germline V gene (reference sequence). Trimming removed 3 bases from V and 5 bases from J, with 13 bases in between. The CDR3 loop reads CASSFLLGAETQYF. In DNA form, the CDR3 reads TGTGCCAGCAGTTTCCTTCTGGGCGCTGAGACCCAGTACTTC.

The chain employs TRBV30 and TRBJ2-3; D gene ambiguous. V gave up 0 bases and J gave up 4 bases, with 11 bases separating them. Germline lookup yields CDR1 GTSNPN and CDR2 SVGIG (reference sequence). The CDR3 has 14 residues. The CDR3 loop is CAWSVLDFADTQYF. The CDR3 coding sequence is TGTGCCTGGAGTGTATTGGATTTCGCAGATACGCAGTATTTT.

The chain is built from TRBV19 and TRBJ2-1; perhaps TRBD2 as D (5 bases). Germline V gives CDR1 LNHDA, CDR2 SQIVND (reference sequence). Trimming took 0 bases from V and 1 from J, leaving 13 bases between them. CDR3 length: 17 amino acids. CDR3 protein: CASSIDLATGSYNEQFF. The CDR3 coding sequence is TGTGCCAGTAGTATAGACTTAGCCACGGGATCCTACAATGAGCAGTTCTTC.

The CDR3 here is CASSKTGEANSPLHF. Here the CDR3 DNA reads TGTGCCAGTAGCAAGACAGGGGAGGCTAATTCACCCCTCCACTTT. The J gene is TRBJ1-6, the V gene TRBV19, with 8 bases lining up with TRBD1. CDR1 is LNHDA and CDR2 is SQIVND in the germline V gene (reference sequence). V lost 6 bases to trimming and J lost 6 bases; unmatched junction nucleotides: 7. This CDR3 is 15 amino acids long.

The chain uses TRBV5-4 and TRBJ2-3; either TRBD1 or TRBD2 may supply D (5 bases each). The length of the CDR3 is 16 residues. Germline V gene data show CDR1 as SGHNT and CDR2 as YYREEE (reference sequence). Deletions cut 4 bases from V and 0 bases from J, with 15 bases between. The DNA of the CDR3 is TGTGCCAGCAGCGAGGGACGGCGGGCTAGCACAGATACGCAGTATTTT. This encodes CASSEGRRASTDTQYF.

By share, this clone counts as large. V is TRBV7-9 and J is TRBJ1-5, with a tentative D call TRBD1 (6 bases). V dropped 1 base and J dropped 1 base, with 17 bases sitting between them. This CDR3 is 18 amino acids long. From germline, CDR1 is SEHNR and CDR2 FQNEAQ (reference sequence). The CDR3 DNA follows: TGTGCCAGCAGCTTAGAACAGGGTGTCGGGGCGAGCAATCAGCCCCAGCATTTT. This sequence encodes CASSLEQGVGASNQPQHF.

The CDR3 DNA sequence: TGTGCCAGCAGTTTTAGGACTAGCGGGCCATACGAGCAGTACTTC. This gives the protein CASSFRTSGPYEQYF. This chain links TRBV27 with TRBJ2-7; 11 bases fit TRBD2. The J segment lost 4 bases and the V segment lost 3 bases, leaving 5 bases of the junction unmatched. The germline V gene has CDR1 MNHEY and CDR2 SMNVEV (reference sequence). This CDR3 has 15 amino acids.

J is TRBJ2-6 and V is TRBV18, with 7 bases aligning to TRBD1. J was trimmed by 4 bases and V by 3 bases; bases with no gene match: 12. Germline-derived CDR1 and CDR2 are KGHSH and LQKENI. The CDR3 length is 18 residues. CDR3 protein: CASSPDSKGAYGANVLTF. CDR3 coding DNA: TGTGCCAGCTCACCGGACAGCAAGGGGGCCTACGGGGCCAACGTCCTGACTTTC.

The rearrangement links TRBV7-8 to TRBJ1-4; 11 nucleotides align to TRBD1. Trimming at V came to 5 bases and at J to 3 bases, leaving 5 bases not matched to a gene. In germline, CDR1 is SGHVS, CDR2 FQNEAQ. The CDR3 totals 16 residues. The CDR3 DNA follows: TGTGCCAGCAGCCCGGGACAGGGGGGATCTAATGAAAAACTGTTTTTT. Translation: CASSPGQGGSNEKLFF.